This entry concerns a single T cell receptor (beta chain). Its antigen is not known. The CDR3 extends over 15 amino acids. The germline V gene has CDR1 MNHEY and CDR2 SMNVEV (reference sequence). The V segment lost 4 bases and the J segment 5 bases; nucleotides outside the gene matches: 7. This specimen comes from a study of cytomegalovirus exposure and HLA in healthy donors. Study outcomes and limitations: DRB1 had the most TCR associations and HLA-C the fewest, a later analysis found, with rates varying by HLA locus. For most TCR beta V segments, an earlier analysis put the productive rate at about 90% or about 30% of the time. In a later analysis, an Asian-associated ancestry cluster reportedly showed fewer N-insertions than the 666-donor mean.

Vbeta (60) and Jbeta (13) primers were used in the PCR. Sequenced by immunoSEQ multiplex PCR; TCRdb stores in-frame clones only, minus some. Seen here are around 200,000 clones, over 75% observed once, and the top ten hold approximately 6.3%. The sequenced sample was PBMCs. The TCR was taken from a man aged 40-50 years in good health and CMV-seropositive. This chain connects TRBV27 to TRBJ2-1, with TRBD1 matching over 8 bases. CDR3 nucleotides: TGTGCCAGCAGTTCCCGGGACAGGACCAACAATGAGCAGTTCTTC. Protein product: CASSSRDRTNNEQFF.